What follows are 25 T cell receptor beta chains derived from one specimen sequenced in a study of T cell changes during pregnancy in multiple sclerosis. Sequencing was performed with immunoSEQ multiplex PCR; in TCRdb, only in-frame clones are kept and a portion is missing. The sample has 45,000 to 60,000 clones, around 90% seen once. Source: CD4+ T cells from peripheral blood mononuclear cells, taken after pregnancy. These receptors came from a female donor in good health, enrolled as a control in a pregnancy study.

The rearrangement joins TRBV5-1 to TRBJ1-1, with TRBD1 matching 10 bases. Germline lookup yields CDR1 SGHRS and CDR2 YFSETQ. This CDR3 is built from 15 residues. V was pared by 5 bases and J by 3 bases, with 7 bases of the junction left unmatched. The CDR3 is CASRLGGTGDTEAFF. The CDR3 DNA reads TGCGCCAGCAGGTTAGGGGGGACAGGGGACACTGAAGCTTTCTTT.

The rearrangement links TRBV29-1 to TRBJ2-7, with D perhaps matching TRBD1 (5 bases). The V gene lost 5 bases and the J gene lost 3 bases, with 20 bases spanning the gap. The germline V gene encodes CDR1 SQVTM and CDR2 ANQGSEA. The CDR3 has 15 amino acids. The CDR3 protein is CSVRLGAAGIYEQYF. As DNA, the CDR3 is TGCAGCGTTCGTTTGGGTGCAGCAGGGATCTACGAGCAGTACTTC.

The chain is built from TRBV9 and TRBJ1-1; D perhaps matches TRBD1 (5 bases). Looked up from germline, CDR1 is SGDLS and CDR2 is YYNGEE. V was clipped by 3 bases and J by 11 bases, with 11 bases between them. This CDR3 comprises 11 residues. CDR3 region: CASSGQGRAFF. The CDR3 nucleotides read TGTGCCAGCAGCGGCCAGGGTAGGGCTTTCTTT.

The rearrangement uses TRBV6-1 and TRBJ2-7, with TRBD2 identical over 7 bases. V gave up 6 bases and J gave up 2 bases; unmatched junction bases: 10. The CDR3 is made up of 15 amino acids. CDR1 is MNHNS, CDR2 SASEGT, per germline. In nucleotides, the CDR3 is TGTGCCAGCAGCTCGAGCGGGGAAGCCACCTACGAGCAGTACTTC. It encodes CASSSSGEATYEQYF.

The chain recombines TRBV6-1 with TRBJ1-6; 7 nucleotides line up with TRBD1. CDR3 length: 14 residues. CDR1 and CDR2 from the germline V gene are MNHNS and SASEGT. V gave up 4 bases and J gave up 6 bases; unmatched junction bases: 3. The CDR3 nucleotides are TGTGCCAGCAGTGCAGGGACAGTTAATTCACCCCTCCACTTT. This codes for CASSAGTVNSPLHF.

The chain links TRBV6-1 to TRBJ2-1, with 8 bases matching TRBD1. Germline V lookup: CDR1 MNHNS, CDR2 SASEGT. The V and J ends lost 3 bases and 6 bases, in that order; junction bases with no gene match: 7. This CDR3 has 15 residues. CDR3 region: CASSDWGTGINEQFF. CDR3 in DNA: TGTGCCAGCAGTGATTGGGGGACAGGCATCAATGAGCAGTTCTTC.

This clone was counted once. This chain connects TRBV7-2 to TRBJ2-7, with D hard to call. Trimming pared 1 base from V and 0 bases from J, leaving 7 bases between. CDR3 length equals 14 residues. Germline V gene data show CDR1 as SGHTA and CDR2 as FQGNSA. This CDR3 is CASSLEKHSYEQYF. In DNA, the CDR3 is TGTGCCAGCAGCTTAGAGAAACACTCCTACGAGCAGTACTTC.

J is TRBJ2-7 and V is TRBV29-1; a possible D gene is TRBD1 (6 bases). V lost 6 bases and J lost 5, with 11 bases in between. This CDR3 comprises 11 residues. The germline CDR1 and CDR2 sequences are SQVTM and ANQGSEA. The CDR3 DNA sequence: TGCAGCGTGTCACAGGGAAACGAGCAGTACTTC. This sequence encodes CSVSQGNEQYF.

The V gene is TRBV27, the J gene TRBJ2-6; TRBD2 matches at 9 bases. CDR1 is MNHEY, CDR2 SMNVEV, per germline (reference sequence). V lost 6 bases to trimming and J lost 0 bases; unmatched junction nucleotides: 9. The CDR3 runs to 18 residues. This CDR3 is CASSPRLAAYSGANVLTF. The CDR3 bases are TGTGCCAGCAGCCCGAGACTAGCGGCCTACTCTGGGGCCAACGTCCTGACTTTC. Full variable domain (rest looked up from reference TRBV27 and TRBJ2-6): EAQVTQNPRYLITVTGKKLTVTCSQNMNHEYMSWYRQDPGLGLRQIYYSMNVEVTDKGDVPEGYKVSRKEKRNFPLILESPSPNQTSLYFCASSPRLAAYSGANVLTFGAGSRLTVL.

This clone was seen only once. The chain combines TRBV14 with TRBJ1-1; 7 bases are a match to TRBD1. Germline CDR1 SGHDN, CDR2 FVKESK. V gave up 4 bases and J gave up 0 bases; unmatched junction bases: 14. CDR3 length: 18 amino acids. CDR3 nucleotide sequence: TGTGCCAGCAGCCTCCAGGGGGTCAGGGGGAAAGTGAACACTGAAGCTTTCTTT. Its translation is CASSLQGVRGKVNTEAFF.

The chain links TRBV5-1 to TRBJ2-7, with D possibly being TRBD2 (5 bases). Trimming left V 3 bases short and J 3 bases short, with 16 bases between. Germline-derived CDR1 and CDR2 are SGHRS and YFSETQ. CDR3 length: 15 amino acids. CDR3 amino acids: CASSSPVRGFYEQYF. The CDR3 nucleotides are TGCGCCAGCAGCTCCCCGGTCCGGGGATTCTACGAGCAGTACTTC.

J is TRBJ2-7 and V is TRBV27; the D gene is possibly TRBD2 (6 bases). Germline V CDR1 and CDR2: MNHEY, SMNVEV (reference sequence). Trimming took off 2 bases at V and 4 bases at J, with 15 bases between the two ends. The CDR3 extends over 15 amino acids. This chain's CDR3 is CASSLGGFVSYEQYF. The CDR3 DNA sequence: TGTGCCAGCAGTTTAGGGGGGTTTGTGTCGTACGAGCAGTACTTC.

This clone appeared once. Here the CDR3 reads CASSQPWGTKDRETQYF. The CDR3 DNA reads as TGTGCCAGCAGCCAGCCGTGGGGGACAAAGGACCGGGAGACCCAGTACTTC. V usage is TRBV11-2 and J usage is TRBJ2-5, with D possibly TRBD1 on 6 matching bases. Germline CDR1 SGHAT, CDR2 FQNNGV. The CDR3 covers 17 residues. The V end lost 5 bases, the J end lost 5 bases, and 24 bases lay between the germline ends.

This chain links TRBV30 with TRBJ2-3, with a tentative D call TRBD2 (6 bases). The V gene lost 5 bases and the J gene lost 8 bases, with 20 bases spanning the gap. CDR3 length equals 14 residues. CDR1 GTSNPN and CDR2 SVGIG come from the germline V gene (reference sequence). Here the CDR3 reads CAWGGAFRGGTQYF. The CDR3 region has the DNA TGTGCCTGGGGCGGGGCCTTTCGTGGCGGTACGCAGTATTTT.

Only one count was recorded for this clone. The chain employs TRBV6-5 and TRBJ2-1, with 7 bases matching TRBD1. Germline values: CDR1 MNHEY, CDR2 SVGAGI. The CDR3 has 14 amino acids. With V trimmed by 5 bases and J by 4 bases, 5 bases remained unmatched. This chain's CDR3 is CASSPGQVYNEQFF. DNA for the CDR3: TGTGCCAGCAGTCCCGGACAGGTTTACAATGAGCAGTTCTTC.

This chain links TRBV6-1 with TRBJ1-2; D is unresolved. The ends were cut back, 0 bases at V and 5 bases at J, with 7 bases in the middle. There are 13 residues in the CDR3. The V gene's germline CDR1 is MNHNS and CDR2 SASEGT. Here the CDR3 reads CASSEAGRYGYTF. CDR3 sequence (DNA): TGTGCCAGCAGTGAAGCTGGCAGGTATGGCTACACCTTC.

The rearrangement links TRBV5-6 to TRBJ1-3; D unclear. V gave up 4 bases and J gave up 4 bases, with 12 bases separating them. From germline, CDR1 is SGHDT and CDR2 YYEEEE. The CDR3 length is 14 residues. CDR3 region: CASSHQTGGNTIYF. The CDR3 DNA is TGTGCCAGCAGCCACCAAACCGGGGGAAACACCATATATTTT.

The chain couples TRBV7-9 to TRBJ1-1, with 9 bases lining up with TRBD1. The CDR3 totals 15 residues. CDR1 and CDR2 (germline): SEHNR, FQNEAQ (reference sequence). Unmatched junction bases numbered 7, after V lost 3 bases and J lost 5 bases. For the CDR3, the DNA is TGTGCCAGCAGCTTGGGACAGGGCATTGGTACTGAAGCTTTCTTT. Amino acid sequence: CASSLGQGIGTEAFF.

The chain has TRBV18 and TRBJ1-3, with D hard to call. The CDR3 extends over 16 amino acids. From germline, CDR1 is KGHSH and CDR2 LQKENI. The V end lost 5 bases, the J end lost 3 bases, and 17 bases lay between the germline ends. CDR3 loop: CASSTTKVDYGNTIYF. Written as DNA, the CDR3 is TGTGCCAGCTCAACCACTAAGGTAGACTATGGAAACACCATATATTTT.

J is TRBJ2-6 and V is TRBV5-1; 10 bases line up with TRBD1. The CDR3 extends over 18 amino acids. CDR1 is SGHRS and CDR2 is YFSETQ in the germline V gene. V lost 1 base to trimming and J lost 0 bases; unmatched junction nucleotides: 4. The CDR3 reads CASSLWGQGISGANVLTF. The DNA of the CDR3 is TGCGCCAGCAGCTTGTGGGGACAGGGGATCTCTGGGGCCAACGTCCTGACTTTC.

This chain connects TRBV10-2 to TRBJ2-1, with 10 bases identical to TRBD2. Germline lookup yields CDR1 WSHSY and CDR2 SAAADI. This CDR3 region has 14 residues. The ends lost 10 bases at V and 8 bases at J; junction bases unmatched: 11. The CDR3 nucleotides are TGCGCCACCCTCCTAGCGGGGGCGTTTGATGAGCAGTTCTTC. Translated: CATLLAGAFDEQFF.

The CDR3 here is CASSWGLAGGSYEQYF. The CDR3 DNA reads TGCGCCAGCAGCTGGGGACTAGCGGGGGGTTCCTACGAGCAGTACTTC. The chain employs TRBV5-1 and TRBJ2-7; 15 nucleotides align to TRBD2. In germline, CDR1 is SGHRS, CDR2 YFSETQ. After removal of 3 bases from V and 1 base from J, the junction contained 2 bases not matched to a gene. The CDR3 loop spans 16 amino acids. The whole variable domain, filled in from reference TRBV5-1 and TRBJ2-7, reads KAGVTQTPRYLIKTRGQQVTLSCSPISGHRSVSWYQQTPGQGLQFLFEYFSETQRNKGNFPGRFSGRQFSNSRSEMNVSTLELGDSALYLCASSWGLAGGSYEQYFGPGTRLTVT.

The chain couples TRBV2 to TRBJ1-2; 8 bases match TRBD1. This CDR3 has 12 amino acids. Germline CDR1 SNHLY, CDR2 FYNNEI. Trimming at V came to 7 bases and at J to 8 bases, leaving 6 bases not matched to a gene. The CDR3: CASTRGPRGYTF. For the CDR3, the DNA is TGTGCCAGCACCAGGGGGCCGCGAGGCTACACCTTC.

This clone was recorded only once. The rearrangement links TRBV30 to TRBJ2-7, with 10 bases lining up with TRBD1. The junction had 7 bases not matched to a gene; V was cut back by 5 bases and J by 6 bases. The CDR3 is 13 residues long. Germline CDR1 and CDR2: GTSNPN and SVGIG (reference sequence). The CDR3 here is CAWAGTGALEQYF. The CDR3, as DNA: TGTGCCTGGGCCGGGACAGGGGCTCTCGAGCAGTACTTC.

The rearrangement links TRBV18 to TRBJ1-3; D ambiguous. V was trimmed by 3 bases and J by 0 bases, leaving 12 bases between them. CDR3 length: 16 amino acids. In germline, CDR1 is KGHSH, CDR2 LQKENI. CDR3 sequence (DNA): TGTGCCAGCTCACCCTTCGACGCTAGCTCTGGAAACACCATATATTTT. Translation: CASSPFDASSGNTIYF.